What follows is one T cell receptor (beta chain) and its context. The target antigen is unknown. These data are taken from a study of a mutant IDH1 vaccine in newly diagnosed glioma. Across the whole study: Scheduled for weeks 1, 3, 5, 7, 11, 15, 19 and 23, eight vaccinations were given to patients. Treated patients had a mean age of 40.4 years and a sex split that was roughly 60% male and roughly 40% female.

Repertoires were generated with immunoSEQ multiplex PCR, while TCRdb's copy carries only in-frame clones and drops some. The data show 50,000 to 70,000 clones, approximately 79% seen once. Time point indicated: week 5, during vaccination. The study gave 300 ug of mutant IDH1 20-mer peptide per vaccine dose, with topical imiquimod. Between the trimmed V and J ends, which lost 6 bases and 6 bases, there was a span of 8 bases. This CDR3 contains 11 residues. Germline CDR1 LNHDA, CDR2 SQIVND (reference sequence). The starting material was PBMCs, obtained from a glioma patient whose treatment included an IDH1 peptide vaccine. The rearrangement links TRBV19 to TRBJ1-1, with D perhaps TRBD1 (5 bases). The sequence came from a woman aged 18-35 years with glioma. Some clones in this sample may be carry-over from other donors' samples. The CDR3 loop is CASSRQPEAFF. CDR3 sequence (DNA): TGTGCCAGTAGCAGACAGCCTGAAGCTTTCTTT. The whole variable domain, remainder taken from reference TRBV19 and TRBJ1-1, is DGGITQSPKYLFRKEGQNVTLSCEQNLNHDAMYWYRQDPGQGLRLIYYSQIVNDFQKGDIAEGYSVSREKKESFPLTVTSAQKNPTAFYLCASSRQPEAFFGQGTRLTVV.